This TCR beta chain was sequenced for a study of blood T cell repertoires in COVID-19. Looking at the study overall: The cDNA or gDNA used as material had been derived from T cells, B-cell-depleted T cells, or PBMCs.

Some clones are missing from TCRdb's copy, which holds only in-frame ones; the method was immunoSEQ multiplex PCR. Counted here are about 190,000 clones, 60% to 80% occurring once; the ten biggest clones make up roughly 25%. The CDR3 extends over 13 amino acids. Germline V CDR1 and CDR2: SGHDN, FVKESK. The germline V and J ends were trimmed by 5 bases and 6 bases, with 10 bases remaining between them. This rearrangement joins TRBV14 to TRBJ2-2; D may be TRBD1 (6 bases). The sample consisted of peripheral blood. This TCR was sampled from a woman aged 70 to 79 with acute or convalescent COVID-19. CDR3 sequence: CASSARGPGELFF. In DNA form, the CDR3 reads TGTGCCAGCAGCGCCAGGGGTCCCGGGGAGCTGTTTTTT.